Listed below are T cell receptor beta chains from one sample, sequenced in a study of blood T cell repertoires in COVID-19. TCRdb's table, derived via immunoSEQ multiplex PCR, lists solely in-frame clones and lacks some. The data contain about 240,000 clones, about 88% of them singletons. The sample comprised peripheral blood. Every receptor here comes from a woman aged 45 to 65 with COVID-19, enrolled during active disease. CDR3s include the opening cysteine and the closing phenylalanine or tryptophan. The order of the fields is D gene, clone size, J gene, V gene, CDR3 protein, CDR3 DNA. A D gene is named only where the DNA matches it firmly. Not all rows give a size; the values are once, few, many and, for expanded clones, a class.

>TRBD1|.|TRBJ2-4|TRBV6-5
CASSFSTGEAKNIQYF
TGTGCCAGCAGTTTCTCGACAGGGGAGGCCAAAAACATTCAGTACTTC
>TRBD2|.|TRBJ2-3|TRBV2
CASSEGSGTSLTDTQYF
TGTGCCAGCAGTGAGGGTAGCGGGACTTCACTAACAGATACGCAGTATTTT
>.|.|TRBJ1-1|TRBV7-2
CASSPGRHTEAFF
TGTGCCAGCAGCCCCGGGAGACACACTGAAGCTTTCTTT
>TRBD2|.|TRBJ2-3|TRBV19
CASSEGLAGVNTQYF
TGTGCCAGTAGTGAGGGACTAGCGGGGGTAAATACGCAGTATTTT
>TRBD1|once|TRBJ1-6|TRBV13
CASRPLGTGTSPLHF
TGTGCCAGCAGACCTTTGGGGACAGGAACTTCACCCCTCCACTTT
>.|.|TRBJ2-2|TRBV13
CASRPPTGELFF
TGTGCCAGTCGCCCCCCGACTGGGGAGCTGTTTTTT
>.|.|TRBJ2-7|TRBV24-1
CATSDIRAGEQYF
TGTGCCACCAGTGATATCAGGGCTGGCGAGCAGTACTTC
>TRBD1|.|TRBJ2-5|TRBV11-3
CASSGGQGPGETQYF
TGTGCCAGCAGCGGAGGACAGGGCCCGGGAGAGACCCAGTACTTC
>TRBD2|.|TRBJ2-5|TRBV6-5
CASSPTSGGETQYF
TGTGCCAGCAGTCCGACTAGCGGGGGGGAGACCCAGTACTTC
>.|.|TRBJ2-1|TRBV19
CASSMGKQQGDEQFF
TGTGCCAGTAGTATGGGGAAACAACAGGGAGATGAGCAGTTCTTC
>TRBD1|.|TRBJ1-6|TRBV12-5
CASGSSGQSNSPLHF
TGTGCTAGTGGCTCCTCGGGACAGAGTAATTCACCCCTCCACTTT
>.|.|TRBJ2-3|TRBV3-1/TRBV3-2
CASSRGLSSTDTQYF
TGTGCCAGCAGCCGCGGACTGTCTAGCACAGATACGCAGTATTTT
>TRBD2|.|TRBJ2-3|TRBV27
CASSLSIPLAGASSTDTQYF
TGTGCCAGCAGTTTATCGATCCCCCTAGCGGGGGCGTCTAGCACAGATACGCAGTATTTT
>.|.|TRBJ1-1|TRBV30
CAWSIQMNTEAFF
TGTGCCTGGAGTATACAGATGAACACTGAAGCTTTCTTT
>.|.|TRBJ1-2|TRBV29-1
CSVEDRGGARGYTF
TGCAGCGTTGAAGATCGAGGGGGGGCGCGTGGCTACACCTTC
>.|.|TRBJ1-1|TRBV6-5
CASSPKGGGTKAFF
TGTGCCAGCAGTCCTAAAGGGGGGGGGACTAAAGCTTTCTTT
>.|.|TRBJ1-1|TRBV5-4
CASKPAFF
TGTGCCAGCAAGCCCGCTTTCTTT
>TRBD1|.|TRBJ2-7|TRBV27
CASSPPGDSGYEQYF
TGTGCCAGCAGTCCACCCGGGGACAGCGGCTACGAGCAGTACTTC
>TRBD1|.|TRBJ1-2|TRBV29-1
CSVEDRDSSYGYTF
TGCAGCGTTGAAGACCGGGACAGTAGCTATGGCTACACCTTC
>.|.|TRBJ1-5|TRBV15
CATSSFGQGNQPQHF
TGTGCCACCAGCAGCTTCGGGCAGGGGAATCAGCCCCAGCATTTT
>.|.|TRBJ1-6|TRBV19
CASSTPRESPLHF
TGTGCCAGTAGTACCCCACGGGAATCACCCCTCCACTTT
>.|.|TRBJ2-7|TRBV5-1
CASSLGPGDSYEQYF
TGCGCCAGCAGCTTGGGGCCCGGGGACTCCTACGAGCAGTACTTC
>TRBD1|.|TRBJ1-6|TRBV10-3
CAISSTGDNSPLHF
TGTGCCATCAGTTCGACAGGGGACAATTCACCCCTCCACTTT
>.|.|TRBJ2-2|TRBV5-4
CASSLGPEELFF
TGTGCCAGCAGCTTGGGGCCAGAGGAGCTGTTTTTT
>TRBD1|.|TRBJ1-4|TRBV6-6
CASSSPGTGTAEKLFF
TGTGCCAGCAGTTCCCCCGGGACAGGAACGGCCGAAAAACTGTTTTTT
>.|.|TRBJ1-1|TRBV19
CASRRDTQAFF
TGTGCCAGTAGGAGGGACACACAGGCTTTCTTT
>.|.|TRBJ1-2|TRBV3-1/TRBV3-2
CASSQTRGTGGRPYGYTF
TGTGCCAGCAGCCAAACCCGGGGGACGGGGGGGAGGCCCTATGGCTACACCTTC
>.|.|TRBJ1-3|TRBV30
CAWNTGGAGGQVSDGNTIYF
TGTGCCTGGAATACCGGAGGGGCGGGGGGCCAAGTCTCCGATGGAAACACCATATATTTT
>.|.|TRBJ1-1|TRBV19
CASTFGGKNTEAFF
TGTGCCAGTACCTTTGGGGGCAAGAACACTGAAGCTTTCTTT
>.|.|TRBJ2-1|TRBV30
CALARGDPYYNEQFF
TGTGCCCTAGCGCGCGGGGACCCCTACTACAATGAGCAGTTCTTC
>.|.|TRBJ2-1|TRBV7-2
CASSLARTGSGNEQFF
TGTGCCAGCAGCTTAGCTAGAACGGGGAGTGGCAATGAGCAGTTCTTC
>TRBD1|.|TRBJ1-3|TRBV3-1/TRBV3-2
CASSQKIRTGVPTGGNTIYF
TGTGCCAGCAGCCAGAAGATCAGGACAGGGGTCCCAACTGGTGGAAACACCATATATTTT
>.|.|TRBJ2-5|TRBV19
CASSIGPGKETQYF
TGTGCCAGTAGTATAGGACCAGGGAAAGAGACCCAGTACTTC
>.|.|TRBJ1-5|TRBV18
CASSPAAVVGGQPQHF
TGTGCCAGCTCACCGGCGGCTGTGGTTGGAGGGCAGCCCCAGCATTTT
>.|.|TRBJ1-1|TRBV7-2
CASSQGVWGTEAFF
TGTGCCAGCAGCCAAGGGGTTTGGGGCACTGAAGCTTTCTTT
>TRBD1|once|TRBJ1-2|TRBV7-2
CASSNAGTGPFYGYTF
TGTGCCAGCAGCAACGCCGGGACAGGGCCCTTCTATGGCTACACCTTC
>.|.|TRBJ2-3|TRBV9
CASNGLQRQSVGTDTQYF
TGTGCCAGCAATGGTCTTCAAAGACAGTCGGTGGGCACAGATACGCAGTATTTT
>TRBD1|.|TRBJ1-5|TRBV19
CASSITGGTDSNQPQHF
TGTGCCAGTAGTATCACAGGGGGGACAGATAGCAATCAGCCCCAGCATTTT
>.|.|TRBJ1-2|TRBV19
CASMGGNGYTF
TGTGCCAGTATGGGGGGAAATGGCTACACCTTC
>TRBD1|.|TRBJ1-6|TRBV7-8
CASSRDSSYNSPLHF
TGTGCCAGCAGCCGGGACAGCTCCTATAATTCACCCCTCCACTTT
>TRBD2|.|TRBJ2-5|TRBV5-5
CASSLVLAAQETQYF
TGTGCCAGCAGCTTGGTTCTAGCGGCCCAAGAGACCCAGTACTTC
>.|.|TRBJ2-7|TRBV7-9
CASSFPTDYEQYF
TGTGCCAGCAGCTTCCCGACAGACTACGAGCAGTACTTC
>TRBD2|.|TRBJ2-3|TRBV28
CASTKSLPGGPGDTQYF
TGTGCCAGCACCAAAAGTCTCCCGGGGGGGCCGGGAGATACGCAGTATTTT
>TRBD1|.|TRBJ1-1|TRBV9
CASSVKGANTEAFF
TGTGCCAGCAGCGTAAAGGGGGCGAACACTGAAGCTTTCTTT
>TRBD1|.|TRBJ2-1|TRBV27
CASSLWGQISSDEQFF
TGTGCCAGCAGTTTATGGGGACAGATATCTTCGGATGAGCAGTTCTTC